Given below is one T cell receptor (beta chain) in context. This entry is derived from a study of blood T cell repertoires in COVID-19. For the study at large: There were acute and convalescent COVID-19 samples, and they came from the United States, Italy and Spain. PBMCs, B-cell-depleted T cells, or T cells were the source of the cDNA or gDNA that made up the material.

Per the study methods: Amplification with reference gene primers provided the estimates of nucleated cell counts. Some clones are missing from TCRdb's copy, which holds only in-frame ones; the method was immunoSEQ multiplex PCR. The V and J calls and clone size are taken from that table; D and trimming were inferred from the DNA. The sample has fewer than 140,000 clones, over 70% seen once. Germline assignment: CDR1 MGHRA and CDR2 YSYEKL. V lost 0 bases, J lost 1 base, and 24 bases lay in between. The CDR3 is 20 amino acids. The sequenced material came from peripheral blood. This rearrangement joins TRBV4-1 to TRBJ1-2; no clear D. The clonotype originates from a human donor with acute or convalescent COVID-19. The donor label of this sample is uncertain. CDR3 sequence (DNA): TGCGCCAGCAGCCAAGATCATCGGGAGTTAACGGGCCGAATTAACTATGGCTACACCTTC. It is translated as CASSQDHRELTGRINYGYTF.